This T cell receptor (beta chain) was retrieved from a study of T cell changes during pregnancy in multiple sclerosis. Measured with immunoSEQ multiplex PCR; TCRdb has only the in-frame clones, and not every one. The sample contains around 70,000 clones, 92% of which appear only once. J lost 7 bases, V lost 4 bases, and 12 bases had no gene match. The CDR3 runs 16 residues. Germline CDR1 reads SEHNR; CDR2 reads FQNEAQ (reference sequence). The chain is built from TRBV7-9 and TRBJ2-1; TRBD2 matches at 8 bases. The material was peripheral blood, obtained before pregnancy. The source is a female donor with multiple sclerosis, enrolled in a pregnancy study. CDR3 residues: CASSSWTSRVGNEQFF. The CDR3 DNA reads as TGTGCCAGCAGCTCTTGGACTAGCAGGGTTGGTAATGAGCAGTTCTTC.